These 28 T cell receptor beta chains were all obtained from the same sample, sequenced in a study of T-cell reconstitution after alpha-beta-depleted transplantation in children. Molecular barcoding with unique molecular identifiers was used for the TCRbeta library. Each CDR3 protein is one row after TCRdb ran MiXCR on the PCR reads. Among about 1,000,000 distinct CDR3 sequences listed, about 31% were seen once. This specimen was PBMCs, mostly from graft donor cells, taken 360 days after TCRalphabeta/CD19-depleted stem cell transplant. The source of these receptors is a boy under two years old who had a stem cell transplant for SCID, so the T cells may come from the graft donor.

This clonotype has only a few counts. CDR3 protein: CASTLGGGIYGYTF. DNA for the CDR3: TGTGCCAGCACCTTGGGGGGAGGTATCTATGGCTACACCTTC. The V call is TRBV12-3 or TRBV12-4, the J call TRBJ1-2, with a tentative D call TRBD1 (5 bases). The CDR3 loop spans 14 amino acids. V lost 7 bases to trimming and J lost 4 bases, with 16 bases between them.

This clonotype has a handful of counts. The chain joins TRBV27 to TRBJ2-5, with 7 bases matching TRBD2. J gave up 1 base and V 5 bases, and 4 bases lay outside the gene matches. The CDR3 is 14 residues long. CDR1 is MNHEY and CDR2 is SMNVEV in the germline V gene (reference sequence). CDR3 protein: CASSPQRGQETQYF. Here the CDR3 DNA reads TGTGCCAGCAGTCCCCAGCGGGGCCAAGAGACCCAGTACTTC.

This clonotype was counted between two and nine times. This sequence joins TRBV29-1 and TRBJ2-2; 10 bases line up with TRBD2. Germline V gives CDR1 SQVTM, CDR2 ANQGSEA. This CDR3 has 18 amino acids. Trimming removed 7 bases from V and 3 bases from J; junction bases left unmatched: 17. In DNA, the CDR3 is TGCAGCGCCGCCTCCCTAGCGGGGGTTATCCCCGACACCGGGGAGCTGTTTTTT. Translation gives CSAASLAGVIPDTGELFF.

The V and J genes are TRBV29-1 and TRBJ2-1; 9 bases are a match to TRBD2. V dropped 7 bases and J dropped 2; count of bases not matched to a gene: 6. Germline lookup yields CDR1 SQVTM and CDR2 ANQGSEA. This CDR3 is 14 amino acids long. CDR3 nucleotide sequence: TGCAGCGCGAAGACTAGCGGAACCTACAATGAGCAGTTCTTC. Its translation: CSAKTSGTYNEQFF.

Only a few counts were recorded for this clonotype. This sequence joins TRBV2 and TRBJ2-5; D is undetermined. Germline V gives CDR1 SNHLY, CDR2 FYNNEI. The V end was cut by 6 bases, the J end by 2 bases, with 13 bases between. There are 14 residues in the CDR3. Here the CDR3 reads CASRDRLTQETQYF. In DNA, the CDR3 is TGTGCCAGCAGAGACCGATTAACACAAGAGACCCAGTACTTC.

This clonotype came up a few times. This chain connects TRBV28 to TRBJ2-3; TRBD2 matches at 12 bases. The CDR3 spans 18 residues. Unmatched junction bases numbered 15, after V lost 5 bases and J lost 6 bases. Germline V gene sequence: CDR1 MDHEN, CDR2 SYDVKM. The CDR3: CASSPLPSGGVWPDTQYF. Written as DNA, the CDR3 is TGTGCCAGCAGTCCCCTCCCTAGCGGGGGGGTGTGGCCGGATACGCAGTATTTT.

The CDR3 DNA reads TGCAGTGCTAGACCCGGGACAGGGGGTATTATAAGTGCCAATGAGCAGTTCTTC. Amino acid sequence: CSARPGTGGIISANEQFF. The V and J genes are TRBV20-1 and TRBJ2-1, with 11 nucleotides matching TRBD1. This CDR3 is built from 18 residues. Germline values: CDR1 DFQATT, CDR2 SNEGSKA (reference sequence). J lost 6 bases, V lost 2 bases, and 15 bases had no gene match.

In its sample, this clonotype was seen a few times. The V call is TRBV7-9, the J call TRBJ2-7; TRBD1 agrees at 10 bases. Germline CDR1 reads SEHNR; CDR2 reads FQNEAQ (reference sequence). V lost 1 base and J lost 3; bases outside the gene matches: 6. This CDR3 is 16 amino acids long. CDR3 nucleotides: TGTGCCAGCAGCTTAGTGGGGACAGGGGACAACTACGAGCAGTACTTC. The encoded protein is CASSLVGTGDNYEQYF.

The rearrangement links TRBV4-3 to TRBJ1-6; D remains unclear. CDR1 and CDR2 (germline): LGHNA, YSLEER. V was pared by 0 bases and J by 8 bases, with 11 bases between. The CDR3 sequence is 15 residues long. CDR3: CASSQDGRGYSPLHF. The CDR3 coding sequence is TGCGCCAGCAGCCAAGATGGTAGAGGTTATTCACCCCTCCACTTT.

The chain carries TRBV3-1 and TRBJ2-3; tentatively, D is TRBD2 (5 bases). V lost 4 bases and J lost 6, with 20 bases in between. The CDR3 extends over 16 amino acids. CDR1 and CDR2 (germline): LGHDT, YNNKEL (reference sequence). The CDR3 region is CASSLMSQADPDTQYF. The CDR3 region has the DNA TGTGCCAGCAGCCTCATGTCTCAAGCGGACCCGGATACGCAGTATTTT.

This clonotype occurred a few times. The CDR3 region has the DNA TGTGCCAGCAGTGAAGCGTTGGGGGAGCTGTTTTTT. Protein product: CASSEALGELFF. The V gene is TRBV2, the J gene TRBJ2-2; D gene unclear. This CDR3 has 12 amino acids. Per the germline V gene, CDR1 is SNHLY and CDR2 is FYNNEI. The V end was cut by 0 bases, the J end by 8 bases, with 4 bases between.

V gene TRBV4-1 combines with J gene TRBJ2-1, with 7 bases lining up with TRBD2. Germline V gene lookup returns CDR1 MGHRA and CDR2 YSYEKL. The CDR3 is 13 residues long. J lost 12 bases, V lost 0 bases, and 5 bases had no gene match. The CDR3 protein is CASSQEERGRQFF. Written as DNA, the CDR3 is TGCGCCAGCAGCCAAGAAGAGCGGGGTCGGCAGTTCTTC.

This chain uses TRBV4-2 with TRBJ2-1, with no clear D. V was trimmed by 0 bases and J by 3 bases, leaving 9 bases between them. Germline values: CDR1 LGHNA, CDR2 YNFKEQ. This CDR3 contains 15 residues. The CDR3, as DNA: TGTGCCAGCAGCCAAGATTACGAGGACTACAATGAGCAGTTCTTC. This translates into CASSQDYEDYNEQFF.

This clonotype has just a few counts. This chain links TRBV4-1 with TRBJ2-7; TRBD2 agrees at 7 bases. The CDR3 sequence is 12 residues long. The V segment lost 2 bases and the J segment 10 bases; nucleotides outside the gene matches: 5. Germline loops: CDR1 MGHRA, CDR2 YSYEKL. In DNA, the CDR3 is TGCGCCAGCAGCCAAATGGGGGGGTCCCAGTACTTC. Translating it yields CASSQMGGSQYF.

V is TRBV20-1 and J is TRBJ2-3; maybe TRBD2 (6 bases). The CDR3 sequence is 14 residues long. The V and J ends lost 3 bases and 1 base respectively, with 11 bases between them. Germline values: CDR1 DFQATT, CDR2 SNEGSKA (reference sequence). In DNA, the CDR3 is TGCAGTGCTAGGAGGAGGGAACGCACAGATACGCAGTATTTT. This codes for CSARRRERTDTQYF.

The chain carries TRBV5-1 and TRBJ2-2, with D uncertain. CDR1 SGHRS and CDR2 YFSETQ come from the germline V gene. The CDR3 is 15 residues long. The V gene lost 1 base and the J gene lost 7 bases, with 14 bases spanning the gap. The chain's CDR3 is CASSLSQEGIGELFF. For the CDR3, the DNA is TGCGCCAGCAGCTTGAGTCAAGAAGGGATCGGGGAGCTGTTTTTT.

The CDR3 region is CASSLAGQRTNYGYTF. CDR3 nucleotides: TGTGCCAGCAGTTTAGCGGGACAACGAACTAACTATGGCTACACCTTC. The chain uses TRBV28 and TRBJ1-2; tentative D call: TRBD1 (6 bases). Germline V lookup: CDR1 MDHEN, CDR2 SYDVKM. This CDR3 comprises 16 residues. Trimming took off 2 bases at V and 0 bases at J, with 13 bases between the two ends.

V usage is TRBV20-1 and J usage is TRBJ1-5, with D unresolved. Germline lookup yields CDR1 DFQATT and CDR2 SNEGSKA (reference sequence). The CDR3 runs to 14 residues. Trimming stripped 6 bases from V and 3 bases from J, with 15 bases between. The CDR3 DNA follows: TGCAGTGCAATACCGGGCGGGAACAATCAGCCCCAGCATTTT. It yields the protein CSAIPGGNNQPQHF.

The J gene is TRBJ2-7, the V gene TRBV6-1; D may be TRBD2 (5 bases). The germline CDR1 and CDR2 sequences are MNHNS and SASEGT. V dropped 6 bases and J dropped 0 bases, with 15 bases sitting between them. The CDR3 is made up of 15 amino acids. CDR3 DNA sequence: TGTGCCAGCAGCCCGGGGAGCGGCCTCTCCTACGAGCAGTACTTC. Residues: CASSPGSGLSYEQYF.

The genes are TRBV6-5 and TRBJ2-2; TRBD2 might be the D (5 bases). The CDR3 contains 14 residues. CDR1 and CDR2 (germline): MNHEY, SVGAGI. The V end was cut by 2 bases, the J end by 4 bases, with 8 bases between. The CDR3 sequence is CASSYDRGTGELFF. The CDR3 DNA is TGTGCCAGCAGTTACGACCGGGGCACCGGGGAGCTGTTTTTT.

The genes are TRBV5-5 and TRBJ2-7; tentatively, D is TRBD1 (6 bases). The CDR3 length is 15 residues. Germline-derived CDR1 and CDR2 are SGHKS and YYEKEE (reference sequence). Trimming removed 4 bases at V and 1 base at J, with 15 bases between. CDR3 nucleotide sequence: TGTGCCAGCAGCACCAGGGGATTATCATCCTACGAGCAGTACTTC. Protein: CASSTRGLSSYEQYF. Full variable domain (outside the CDR3, taken from reference TRBV5-5 and TRBJ2-7): DAGVTQSPTHLIKTRGQQVTLRCSPISGHKSVSWYQQVLGQGPQFIFQYYEKEERGRGNFPDRFSARQFPNYSSELNVNALLLGDSALYLCASSTRGLSSYEQYFGPGTRLTVT.

The V call is TRBV27, the J call TRBJ2-1; 12 bases are a match to TRBD2. Trimming at V came to 6 bases and at J to 8 bases, leaving 8 bases not matched to a gene. The CDR3 contains 15 residues. Germline CDR1 reads MNHEY; CDR2 reads SMNVEV (reference sequence). This chain's CDR3 is CASRVLAGGLYEQFF. For the CDR3, the DNA is TGTGCCAGCAGAGTACTAGCGGGGGGTTTGTATGAGCAGTTCTTC.

This clonotype showed up just a few times. The V call is TRBV24-1, the J call TRBJ2-3; tentative D call: TRBD2 (6 bases). V gave up 4 bases and J gave up 10 bases, with 14 bases separating them. Germline CDR1 is KGHDR and CDR2 is SFDVKD. CDR3 length equals 13 residues. CDR3 amino acids: CATSDLTSSAQYF. The CDR3 DNA sequence: TGTGCCACCAGTGACCTGACTAGTTCGGCGCAGTATTTT.

Comments on this clonotype: This may be a read error, as it is one base from a much larger clone. V is TRBV20-1 and J is TRBJ1-1; D not certain. Trimming left V 5 bases short and J 1 base short, with 5 bases between. CDR1 and CDR2 (germline): DFQATT, SNEGSKA (reference sequence). CDR3 length: 11 amino acids. CDR3: CSASENTEAFF. CDR3 nucleotide sequence: TGCAGTGCTTCAGAGAACACTGAAGCTTTCTTT.

The chain links TRBV6-4 to TRBJ1-5; TRBD1 aligns across 8 bases. The CDR3 spans 17 residues. The junction had 12 bases not matched to a gene; V was cut back by 7 bases and J by 1 base. Germline V gene sequence: CDR1 MRHNA, CDR2 SNTAGT. CDR3 sequence: CASTTPRTGLSNQPQHF. The CDR3 region has the DNA TGTGCCAGCACCACCCCCCGGACAGGGCTGAGCAATCAGCCCCAGCATTTT.

This chain uses TRBV20-1 with TRBJ2-1; 8 bases are shared with TRBD1. The CDR3 sequence is 16 residues long. V was pared by 6 bases and J by 7 bases, with 17 bases of the junction left unmatched. Germline loops: CDR1 DFQATT, CDR2 SNEGSKA (reference sequence). The CDR3 sequence is CSAPGGFPGGWNEQFF. CDR3 sequence (DNA): TGCAGTGCCCCCGGTGGGTTCCCAGGGGGCTGGAATGAGCAGTTCTTC.

This clonotype showed up just a few times. The chain combines TRBV6-1 with TRBJ1-3, with 9 positions matching TRBD1. The CDR3 runs to 15 residues. Losses at the gene ends were 6 bases for V and 8 bases for J; bases not matched to a gene: 11. Per the germline V gene, CDR1 is MNHNS and CDR2 is SASEGT. CDR3 coding DNA: TGTGCCAGCAGCTCGAGTCCGGGACAGGGTCACACCATATATTTT. Residues: CASSSSPGQGHTIYF.

The table lists this clonotype with a few counts. The chain recombines TRBV29-1 with TRBJ2-6; maybe TRBD2 (6 bases). This CDR3 has 15 residues. V was trimmed by 6 bases and J by 0 bases, leaving 12 bases between them. Per germline, CDR1 SQVTM and CDR2 ANQGSEA. CDR3 protein: CSVIRDSSGANVLTF. The CDR3 nucleotides are TGCAGCGTGATCCGGGACTCCTCTGGGGCCAACGTCCTGACTTTC.